This T cell receptor beta chain was recorded in a study of CD8+ T cells in alopecia areata. Study summary: Treatment of the treated patients consisted of oral tofacitinib, 5 to 10 mg twice daily. Findings and caveats of the study: Because one nonresponder was included, the link of baseline CD8+ expansion to response is considered uncertain.

As for this clone: Its antigen remains unknown.

Germline V gene lookup returns CDR1 LGHNA and CDR2 YSLEER. The CDR3 runs to 15 residues. V lost 0 bases, J lost 6 bases, and 9 bases lay in between. The authors extracted RNA and reverse transcribed it into cDNA as the sequencing template. TCRdb keeps only in-frame clones here, not all; method: immunoSEQ multiplex PCR. The sample lists 100,000 to 120,000 clones; roughly 50% were seen once. Treatment specified: oral pan-JAK inhibitor, 5-10 mg twice daily. The chain combines TRBV4-3 with TRBJ1-6; the D gene is possibly TRBD1 (5 bases). The starting material was CD4+ T cells sorted from blood, obtained at week 24, from a patient treated with tofacitinib. The origin of this receptor is a human donor with alopecia areata. The CDR3 sequence is CASSQDRESNSPLHF. Written as DNA, the CDR3 is TGCGCCAGCAGCCAAGACAGGGAATCTAATTCACCCCTCCACTTT.